The clone carrying this T cell receptor beta chain was seen a handful of times. Its antigen is unknown. Germline V CDR1 and CDR2: GTSNPN, SVGIG (reference sequence). V shed 3 bases and J shed 0 bases, with 8 bases lying between them. The CDR3 totals 13 residues. Libraries of TCR beta came from iRepertoire HTBI primers plus Arm-PCR of CDR3 regions. TCRdb fed the multiplex PCR reads into MiXCR, producing one record per CDR3 protein. The data contain over 650,000 distinct CDR3 sequences, 25% to 35% of them seen just once; the ten biggest clones take up roughly 46%. The data belong to a study of regulatory T cells in long-lasting Graves disease. Study overall: Disease was considered persistent Graves' disease after over 5 years of antithyroid drugs (with positive TSH receptor antibodies). General observations from the study: Persistent disease favored TRBV28, TRBJ1-2 and TRBJ2-5.

Time point described: persistent/refractory GD, antithyroid drugs over 5 years with positive TRAb. Preparation of the TCR library used RNA extracted from PBMCs. A peripheral blood sample, around 8.5 milliliters in volume, was drawn into EDTA tubes. The specimen comprised peripheral blood mononuclear cells (PBMCs), sampled when the disease was refractory, from a patient treated with antithyroid drugs. This chain links TRBV30 with TRBJ1-1; D may be TRBD1 (5 bases). The sequence was collected from a female donor with Graves disease. CDR3 bases: TGTGCCTGGAGGGGGCCGGTGAACACTGAAGCTTTCTTT. It yields the protein CAWRGPVNTEAFF.